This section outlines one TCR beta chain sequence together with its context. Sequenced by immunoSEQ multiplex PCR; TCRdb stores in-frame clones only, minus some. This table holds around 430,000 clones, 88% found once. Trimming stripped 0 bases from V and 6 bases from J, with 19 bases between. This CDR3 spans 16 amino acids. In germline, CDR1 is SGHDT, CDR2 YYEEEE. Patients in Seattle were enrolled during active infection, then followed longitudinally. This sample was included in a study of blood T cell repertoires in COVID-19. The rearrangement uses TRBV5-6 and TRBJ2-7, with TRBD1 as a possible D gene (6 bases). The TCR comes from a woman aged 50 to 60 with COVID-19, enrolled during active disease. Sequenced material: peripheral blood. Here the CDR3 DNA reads TGTGCCAGCAGCTTGGCTGCTCACCTAGGGGGTAGCGAGCAGTACTTC. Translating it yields CASSLAAHLGGSEQYF.